The 18 T cell receptor beta chains below come from one sample, sequenced in a study of blood T cell repertoires in COVID-19 (TCRdb year 2020). The library was prepared using the immunoSEQ multiplex PCR assay. The clones in this table, taken by TCRdb from immuneACCESS, are in-frame only. Not every clone is retained; where verified, under half of the shortfall comes from an unresolved V gene, and the cause of the rest is unknown. Counted in this sample were a few hundred thousand clones; roughly 90% of them appeared once. Together, the top ten hold 3% of the sample. Sequencing was performed on peripheral blood. The receptor source for this set is a woman aged 25 to 39 with active or convalescent COVID-19.

This chain connects TRBV3-1 (or the pseudogene TRBV3-2) to TRBJ2-1; possible D gene TRBD2, 6 bases. Germline V gene sequence: CDR1 LGHDT, CDR2 YNNKEL (reference sequence). Between the trimmed V and J ends, which lost 4 bases and 0 bases, there was a span of 13 bases. The CDR3 is made up of 16 amino acids. CDR3 in amino acids: CASSPGVAFSYNEQFF. The CDR3, as DNA: TGTGCCAGCAGCCCGGGGGTAGCGTTCTCCTACAATGAGCAGTTCTTC.

The chain recombines TRBV27 with TRBJ1-6; 7 bases line up with TRBD1. V shed 4 bases, J shed 9 bases, and the junction held 12 bases outside the gene matches. This CDR3 contains 16 residues. Looked up from germline, CDR1 is MNHEY and CDR2 is SMNVEV (reference sequence). CDR3: CASSSARQGTSSPLHF. The CDR3 DNA is TGTGCCAGCAGTTCGGCCAGACAGGGCACGTCTTCACCCCTCCACTTT.

The rearrangement uses TRBV6-6 and TRBJ1-4, with D hard to call. V lost 6 bases, J lost 3 bases, and 11 bases lay in between. The CDR3 loop spans 14 amino acids. Germline-derived CDR1 and CDR2 are MNHNY and SVGAGI (reference sequence). The CDR3 DNA reads TGTGCCAGCAGCCCGACATCGGCTAATGAAAAACTGTTTTTT. It codes for CASSPTSANEKLFF.

The chain recombines TRBV2 with TRBJ2-3; D not resolved. The CDR3 totals 12 residues. The V end lost 6 bases, the J end lost 3 bases, and 7 bases lay between the germline ends. Germline CDR1 and CDR2: SNHLY and FYNNEI. This CDR3 reads CASSQKTDTQYF. CDR3 in DNA: TGTGCCAGCAGCCAGAAGACAGATACGCAGTATTTT.

The chain employs TRBV7-2 and TRBJ2-4; D remains ambiguous. The V end was cut by 1 base, the J end by 6 bases, with 10 bases between. CDR1 and CDR2 from the germline V gene are SGHTA and FQGNSA. The CDR3 spans 14 residues. The CDR3 DNA reads TGTGCCAGCAGCTTAGGTCATGGGCCAAACATTCAGTACTTC. Its translation is CASSLGHGPNIQYF.

The chain links TRBV7-6 to TRBJ1-6; D not resolved. Trimming pared 5 bases from V and 6 bases from J, leaving 11 bases between. This CDR3 region has 14 residues. From germline, CDR1 is SGHVS and CDR2 FNYEAQ. The CDR3 loop reads CASSPQTLNSPLHF. CDR3 DNA: TGTGCCAGCAGCCCACAGACCCTTAATTCACCCCTCCACTTT.

The chain links TRBV30 to TRBJ2-1; TRBD2 matches at 10 bases. This CDR3 comprises 14 residues. V dropped 8 bases and J dropped 7; count of bases not matched to a gene: 11. Germline V gene lookup returns CDR1 GTSNPN and CDR2 SVGIG (reference sequence). CDR3 sequence reads: CARGTSGVKNEQFF. CDR3 nucleotide sequence: TGTGCCAGAGGCACTAGCGGGGTTAAGAATGAGCAGTTCTTC. The entire variable domain, with the rest obtained from reference TRBV30 and TRBJ2-1, is as follows: SQTIHQWPATLVQPVGSPLSLECTVEGTSNPNLYWYRQAAGRGLQLLFYSVGIGQISSEVPQNLSASRPQDRQFILSSKKLLLSDSGFYLCARGTSGVKNEQFFGPGTRLTVL.

The chain couples TRBV10-3 to TRBJ2-3; 9 bases line up with TRBD1. The V gene's germline CDR1 is ENHRY and CDR2 SYGVKD. The CDR3 loop spans 14 amino acids. The V and J ends lost 4 bases and 4 bases, in that order; junction bases with no gene match: 3. CDR3 coding DNA: TGTGCCATCAGTGCGACAGGGGGTTCAGATACGCAGTATTTT. As protein: CAISATGGSDTQYF.

V gene TRBV24-1 combines with J gene TRBJ1-1; TRBD1 aligns across 7 bases. The CDR3 contains 15 residues. After removal of 6 bases from V and 4 bases from J, the junction contained 10 bases not matched to a gene. CDR1 is KGHDR and CDR2 is SFDVKD in the germline V gene. For the CDR3, the DNA is TGTGCCACCAGTATCACAGCAGGGGGATTCACTGAAGCTTTCTTT. Translated, it gives CATSITAGGFTEAFF.

The chain has TRBV7-2 and TRBJ2-5; 9 positions agree with TRBD2. The CDR3 consists of 15 residues. Trimming took 4 bases from V and 7 from J; bases not matched to a gene: 10. CDR1 is SGHTA, CDR2 FQGNSA, per germline. CDR3 sequence (DNA): TGTGCCAGCAGCTCCCTGGCGGGGGGGCTGGTGACCCAGTACTTC. Its translation: CASSSLAGGLVTQYF. Full variable domain (rest looked up from reference TRBV7-2 and TRBJ2-5): GAGVSQSPSNKVTEKGKDVELRCDPISGHTALYWYRQSLGQGLEFLIYFQGNSAPDKSGLPSDRFSAERTGGSVSTLTIQRTQQEDSAVYLCASSSLAGGLVTQYFGPGTRLLVL.

This clone was counted only a few times. The chain couples TRBV29-1 to TRBJ1-1, with a possible D match to TRBD1 (5 bases). Germline V gives CDR1 SQVTM, CDR2 ANQGSEA. The germline V and J ends were trimmed by 4 bases and 0 bases, with 9 bases remaining between them. This CDR3 region has 13 residues. CDR3 DNA sequence: TGCAGCGTTGGGCGGGACCTGAACACTGAAGCTTTCTTT. Translated, it gives CSVGRDLNTEAFF.

The chain employs TRBV27 and TRBJ2-3; D is perhaps TRBD2 (7 bases). V was cut by 7 bases and J by 4 bases, with 15 bases left in between. Germline V gives CDR1 MNHEY, CDR2 SMNVEV (reference sequence). The CDR3 covers 14 residues. CDR3 residues: CASTLGGGSDTQYF. CDR3 nucleotides: TGTGCCAGCACCCTAGGGGGGGGGTCAGATACGCAGTATTTT.

Only a few counts were recorded for this clone. The rearrangement uses TRBV9 and TRBJ1-2; D not certain. V gave up 4 bases and J gave up 5 bases, with 6 bases separating them. The CDR3 length is 11 residues. Germline-derived CDR1 and CDR2 are SGDLS and YYNGEE. The CDR3: CASSSRYGYTF. CDR3 sequence (DNA): TGTGCCAGCAGCTCGAGATATGGCTACACCTTC.

In regard to this clone: At one end the junction does not follow the germline gene, possibly because of a read error. The CDR3 coding sequence is TGTGCCAGCACCTTAGGGTTTAGCGGTGGAAGCTCCTACGAGCAGTACTTC. The encoded protein is CASTLGFSGGSSYEQYF. The V call is TRBV7-9, the J call TRBJ2-7; a weak D match, TRBD2 (6 bases). This CDR3 is 17 amino acids long. CDR1 is SEHNR, CDR2 FQNEAQ, per germline (reference sequence).

The chain uses TRBV5-3 and TRBJ1-1; the D is unclear. TRBV5-3 qualifies as an ORF whose function is uncertain. Between the trimmed V and J ends, which lost 1 base and 1 base, there was a span of 20 bases. The CDR3 is 18 amino acids. CDR3 residues: CARSLWAPTTSRNTEAFF. The CDR3, as DNA: TGTGCCAGAAGCTTGTGGGCCCCAACAACGAGCAGGAACACTGAAGCTTTCTTT.

The chain couples TRBV7-2 to TRBJ2-5, with 9 bases matching TRBD2. CDR3 size: 17 residues. CDR1 SGHTA and CDR2 FQGNSA come from the germline V gene. V was pared by 5 bases and J by 5 bases, with 15 bases of the junction left unmatched. In DNA form, the CDR3 reads TGTGCCAGCAGCCCCCGCGGGGGGGGACACATTGGGGAGACCCAGTACTTC. It translates to CASSPRGGGHIGETQYF.

CDR3 region: CASSKAGGLQETQYF. The CDR3 DNA reads TGTGCCAGCAGTAAAGCGGGGGGGTTGCAAGAGACCCAGTACTTC. The rearrangement uses TRBV28 and TRBJ2-5; 10 bases match TRBD2. The CDR3 spans 15 residues. The V and J ends lost 5 bases and 2 bases, in that order; junction bases with no gene match: 5. CDR1 is MDHEN and CDR2 is SYDVKM in the germline V gene.

This sequence joins TRBV12-3 or TRBV12-4 and TRBJ1-6; D ambiguous. CDR3 length equals 13 residues. Trimming took off 6 bases at V and 8 bases at J, with 11 bases between the two ends. The CDR3 loop is CASSLGYDSPLHF. DNA of the CDR3: TGTGCCAGCAGCCTAGGCTACGATTCACCCCTCCACTTT.